The present entry profiles one T cell receptor (beta chain) with its context. The CDR3 sequence is 16 residues long. The V end was cut by 0 bases, the J end by 7 bases, with 13 bases between. Germline CDR1 LGHNA, CDR2 YSLEER. The data were taken from a study of cytomegalovirus exposure and HLA in healthy donors. Sequencing was performed with immunoSEQ multiplex PCR; in TCRdb, only in-frame clones are kept and a portion is missing. This sample has 55,000 to 65,000 clones, with 95% found just once. This TCR was sampled from a woman aged 18-35 years in good health and CMV-seropositive. The sequencing sample was made of PBMCs. The rearrangement uses TRBV4-3 and TRBJ1-6, with a weak D call TRBD1 (5 bases). The DNA for the CDR3 is TGCGCCAGCAGCCAAGATTGGGGGGGGTTCAATTCACCCCTCCACTTT. This translates into CASSQDWGGFNSPLHF.